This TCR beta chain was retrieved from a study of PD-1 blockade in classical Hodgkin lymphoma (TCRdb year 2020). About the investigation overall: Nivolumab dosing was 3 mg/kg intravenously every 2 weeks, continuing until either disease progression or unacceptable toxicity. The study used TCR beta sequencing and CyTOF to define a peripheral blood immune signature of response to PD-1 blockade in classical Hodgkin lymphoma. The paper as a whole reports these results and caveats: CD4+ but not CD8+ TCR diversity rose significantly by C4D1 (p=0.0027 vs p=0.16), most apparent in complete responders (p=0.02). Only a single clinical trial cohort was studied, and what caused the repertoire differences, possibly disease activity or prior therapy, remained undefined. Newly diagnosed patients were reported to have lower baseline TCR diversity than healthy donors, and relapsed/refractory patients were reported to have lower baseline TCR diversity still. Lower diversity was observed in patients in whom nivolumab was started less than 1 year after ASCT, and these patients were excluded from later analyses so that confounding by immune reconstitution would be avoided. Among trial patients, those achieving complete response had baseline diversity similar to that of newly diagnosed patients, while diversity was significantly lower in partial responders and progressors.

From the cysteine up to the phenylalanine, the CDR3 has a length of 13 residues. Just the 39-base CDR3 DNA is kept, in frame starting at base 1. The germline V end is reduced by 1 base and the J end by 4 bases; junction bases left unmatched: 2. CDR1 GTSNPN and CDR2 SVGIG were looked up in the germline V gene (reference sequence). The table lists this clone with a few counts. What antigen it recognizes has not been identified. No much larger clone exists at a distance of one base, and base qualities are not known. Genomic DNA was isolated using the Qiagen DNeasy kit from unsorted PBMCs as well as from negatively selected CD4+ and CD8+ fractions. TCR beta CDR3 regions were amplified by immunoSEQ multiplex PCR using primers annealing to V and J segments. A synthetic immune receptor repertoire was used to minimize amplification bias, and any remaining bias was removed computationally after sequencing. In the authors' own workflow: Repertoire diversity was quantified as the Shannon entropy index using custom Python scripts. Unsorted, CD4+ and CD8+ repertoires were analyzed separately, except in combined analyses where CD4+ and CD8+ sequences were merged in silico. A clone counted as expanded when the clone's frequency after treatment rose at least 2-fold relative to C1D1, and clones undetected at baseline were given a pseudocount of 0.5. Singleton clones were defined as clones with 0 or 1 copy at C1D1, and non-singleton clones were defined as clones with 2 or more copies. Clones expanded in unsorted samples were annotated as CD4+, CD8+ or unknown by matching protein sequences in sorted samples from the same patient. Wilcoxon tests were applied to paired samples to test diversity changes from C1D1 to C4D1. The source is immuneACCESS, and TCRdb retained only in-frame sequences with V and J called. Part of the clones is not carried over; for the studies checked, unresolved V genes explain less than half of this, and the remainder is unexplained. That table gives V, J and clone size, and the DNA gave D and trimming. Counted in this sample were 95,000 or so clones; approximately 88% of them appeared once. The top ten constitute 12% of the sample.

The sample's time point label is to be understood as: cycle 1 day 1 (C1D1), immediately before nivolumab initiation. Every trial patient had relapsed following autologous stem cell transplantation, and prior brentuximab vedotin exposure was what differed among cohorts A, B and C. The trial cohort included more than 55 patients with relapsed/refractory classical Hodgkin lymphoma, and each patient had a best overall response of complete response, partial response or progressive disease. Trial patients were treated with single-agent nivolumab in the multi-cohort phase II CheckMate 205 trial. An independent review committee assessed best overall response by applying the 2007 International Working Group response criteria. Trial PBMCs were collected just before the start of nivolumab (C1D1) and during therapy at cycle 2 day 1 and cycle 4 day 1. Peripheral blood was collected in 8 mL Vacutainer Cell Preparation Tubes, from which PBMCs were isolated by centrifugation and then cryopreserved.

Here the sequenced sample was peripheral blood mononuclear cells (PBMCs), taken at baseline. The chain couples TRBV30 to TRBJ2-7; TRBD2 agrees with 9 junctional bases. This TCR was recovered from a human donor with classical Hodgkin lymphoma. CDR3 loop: CAWSGLAGYEQYF. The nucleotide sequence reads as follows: TGTGCCTGGAGTGGCCTAGCGGGGTACGAGCAGTACTTC.